This TCR beta chain derives from a study of cytomegalovirus exposure and HLA in healthy donors. Regarding the study as a whole: In terms of immune exposure information, only CMV serostatus was available. For cytomegalovirus status, the classifier reportedly gave diagnoses with high specificity and sensitivity. Previously analyzed data showed that most TCR beta V segments were productive at a frequency of about 87% or about 30%.

Losses at the gene ends were 3 bases for V and 3 bases for J; bases not matched to a gene: 8. The CDR3 sequence is 15 residues long. CDR1 ENHRY and CDR2 SYGVKD come from the germline V gene. Details on this clone: The antigen is undetermined.

With 60 Vbeta and 13 Jbeta primers, the PCR was carried out. The assay was immunoSEQ multiplex PCR, and TCRdb's table has in-frame clones only and misses some. The sample contains 200,000 to 250,000 clones, around 89% of which appear only once. The sample consisted of PBMCs. V usage is TRBV10-3 and J usage is TRBJ2-7; TRBD2 matches at 7 bases. The clonotype comes from a woman aged 18 to 35 in good health and CMV-seronegative. The CDR3 DNA reads TGTGCCATCAGTGAATTGGGGGAGGGGCACTACGAGCAGTACTTC. It codes for CAISELGEGHYEQYF.